A single sample gave rise to the 9 T cell receptor beta chains below, sequenced in a study of Ad26.COV2.S vaccination and SARS-CoV-2 variants. The treatment here: some 20 received Ad26.COV2.S at low or high dose, single or two shots; about 5 received placebo; per-sample allocation not given. Vaccine and placebo recipients were sampled on day 63 after the first injection. Using immunoSEQ multiplex PCR, the repertoire was profiled, and TCRdb retains in-frame clones only, with some absent. In the table there are 300,000 to 400,000 clones, more than 70% of which are singletons. Specimen: peripheral blood, collected in a trial of Ad26.COV2.S vaccine versus placebo. Receptor source: a person between 18 and 65 years old who received the Ad26.COV2.S COVID-19 vaccine or a placebo.

This chain joins TRBV5-6 and TRBJ1-4; D gene ambiguous. Trimming pared 0 bases from V and 4 bases from J, leaving 19 bases between. CDR3 length: 18 residues. The germline gives CDR1 SGHDT, CDR2 YYEEEE. The CDR3 here is CASSLARRGRRLNEKLFF. The CDR3 region has the DNA TGTGCCAGCAGCTTGGCCAGGCGGGGTAGGAGACTTAATGAAAAACTGTTTTTT.

V and J are TRBV15 and TRBJ2-3, with a possible D match to TRBD1 (5 bases). This CDR3 spans 17 amino acids. V was pared by 0 bases and J by 0 bases, with 13 bases between. The germline V gene has CDR1 LNHNV and CDR2 YYDKDF (reference sequence). CDR3 sequence (DNA): TGTGCCACCAGCAGAGACGTTGACAGATACAGCACAGATACGCAGTATTTT. Amino acid sequence: CATSRDVDRYSTDTQYF.

V and J are TRBV4-3 and TRBJ1-1; no reliable D call. Germline V gene data show CDR1 as LGHNA and CDR2 as YSLEER. The CDR3 runs 14 residues. Deletions cut 3 bases from V and 5 bases from J, with 13 bases between. CDR3 amino acids: CASSHLGKQTEAFF. CDR3 DNA sequence: TGCGCCAGCAGCCATCTGGGGAAACAGACTGAAGCTTTCTTT.

This clone was recorded only once. The V and J genes are TRBV7-6 and TRBJ2-1; 8 positions agree with TRBD2. Germline-derived CDR1 and CDR2 are SGHVS and FNYEAQ. The CDR3 extends over 17 amino acids. V lost 1 base and J lost 3; bases outside the gene matches: 8. The CDR3 loop reads CASSLEVRGGRYNEQFF. The DNA of the CDR3 is TGTGCCAGCAGCTTAGAGGTTCGGGGGGGCCGCTACAATGAGCAGTTCTTC. The entire variable domain, with the rest obtained from reference TRBV7-6 and TRBJ2-1, is as follows: GAGVSQSPRYKVTKRGQDVALRCDPISGHVSLYWYRQALGQGPEFLTYFNYEAQQDKSGLPNDRFSAERPEGSISTLTIQRTEQRDSAMYRCASSLEVRGGRYNEQFFGPGTRLTVL.

The chain is built from TRBV5-1 and TRBJ2-1; the D gene is possibly TRBD1 (6 bases). Germline values: CDR1 SGHRS, CDR2 YFSETQ. The V end lost 6 bases, the J end lost 8 bases, and 15 bases lay between the germline ends. The CDR3 consists of 13 residues. CDR3: CASTNQGWDEQFF. CDR3 nucleotide sequence: TGCGCCAGCACGAACCAGGGGTGGGATGAGCAGTTCTTC. The variable domain in full, completed from reference TRBV5-1 and TRBJ2-1, reads KAGVTQTPRYLIKTRGQQVTLSCSPISGHRSVSWYQQTPGQGLQFLFEYFSETQRNKGNFPGRFSGRQFSNSRSEMNVSTLELGDSALYLCASTNQGWDEQFFGPGTRLTVL.

V gene TRBV25-1 combines with J gene TRBJ2-5; 11 bases fit TRBD2. The V segment lost 7 bases and the J segment 7 bases; nucleotides outside the gene matches: 8. This CDR3 region has 14 residues. In germline, CDR1 is MGHDK, CDR2 SYGVNS. CDR3 residues: CASTSTSGDWTQYF. The CDR3 DNA follows: TGTGCCAGCACATCGACTAGCGGGGACTGGACCCAGTACTTC.

This clone was counted between two and nine times. The chain combines TRBV7-9 with TRBJ2-3; D not resolved. The CDR3 has 15 amino acids. The V gene's germline CDR1 is SEHNR and CDR2 FQNEAQ (reference sequence). With 5 bases removed from V and 0 bases from J, the gap between germline ends came to 12 bases. The CDR3 DNA follows: TGTGCCAGCAGCACCGAGTTGGTCAGCACAGATACGCAGTATTTT. Protein sequence: CASSTELVSTDTQYF.

CDR3 protein: CASSQVRAGPQPNNEQFF. In nucleotides, the CDR3 is TGTGCCAGCAGCCAAGTGCGGGCGGGGCCCCAACCAAACAATGAGCAGTTCTTC. The rearrangement links TRBV3-1 (or the pseudogene TRBV3-2) to TRBJ2-1; tentatively, D is TRBD2 (6 bases). In germline, CDR1 is LGHDT, CDR2 YNNKEL (reference sequence). V was cut by 1 base and J by 5 bases, with 21 bases left in between. This CDR3 region has 18 residues.

The genes are TRBV9 and TRBJ1-1; the match to TRBD1 covers 9 bases. V shed 0 bases, J shed 4 bases, and the junction held 13 bases outside the gene matches. This CDR3 is built from 18 residues. Germline assignment: CDR1 SGDLS and CDR2 YYNGEE. The CDR3 region has the DNA TGTGCCAGCAGCGTAGGTTTGCGGGGGACAGGGAAAGGCACTGAAGCTTTCTTT. It yields the protein CASSVGLRGTGKGTEAFF.